This T cell receptor beta chain appears in the sequencing data of a study of cytomegalovirus exposure and HLA in healthy donors. The PCR contained 60 Vbeta and 13 Jbeta primers. Repertoires were generated with immunoSEQ multiplex PCR, while TCRdb's copy carries only in-frame clones and drops some. The sample gives approximately 100,000 clones, roughly three quarters of which show up once; around 4.5% is in the top ten. About this clone itself: Its matching antigen is unknown.

Whole-study results and caveats: Some V segments (TRBV6-2 and TRBV6-3 among them) were excluded as indistinguishable. Reported performance of the classifier showed diagnosis of cytomegalovirus status with high specificity and sensitivity. In vitro testing confirmed a few CMV-associated chains as specific for CMV antigens.

The CDR3 consists of 15 residues. Germline CDR1 SEHNR, CDR2 FQNEAQ (reference sequence). With 0 bases removed from V and 6 bases from J, the gap between germline ends came to 12 bases. V usage is TRBV7-9 and J usage is TRBJ2-1, with D perhaps TRBD1 (5 bases). The sequence derives from a woman in her thirties or forties in good health and CMV-seronegative. Material: PBMCs. As DNA, the CDR3 is TGTGCCAGCAGCTTAGCGCGGACACAAAGCAATGAGCAGTTCTTC. Its protein product is CASSLARTQSNEQFF.